These T cell receptor beta chains were read from a single sample in a study of T cell clones after liver transplantation. Profiling relied on immunoSEQ multiplex PCR, and the TCRdb table lists in-frame clones only, not all of them. The sample records about 99,000 clones, around 83% being singletons. The specimen was CD4+ T cells from blood, collected before liver transplant. These receptors originate from a human donor who received a liver transplant. Both conserved end residues are part of each CDR3. The D gene is left open where the match is weak. Expanded clones get a size class; other rows say once, few or many, or leave the size out.

J: TRBJ1-4
D: -
V: TRBV19
size: -
DNA: TGTGCCTGCAGACCTTCCGCCCAAAATGAAAAACTGTTTTTT
CDR3: CACRPSAQNEKLFF

J: TRBJ2-2
D: TRBD2
V: TRBV15
size: -
DNA: TGTGCCACCAGCTCCGGGGGGGCGAGAACCGGGGAGCTGTTTTTT
CDR3: CATSSGGARTGELFF

J: TRBJ1-1
D: -
V: TRBV7-2
size: -
DNA: TGTGCCAGCAGCTTAGCCAGGGAGAAGACTGAAGCTTTCTTT
CDR3: CASSLAREKTEAFF

J: TRBJ2-3
D: TRBD2
V: TRBV5-6
size: -
DNA: TGTGCCAGCAGCTTGAAGCGGGGGGCGAGCACAGATACGCAGTATTTT
CDR3: CASSLKRGASTDTQYF

J: TRBJ2-3
D: -
V: TRBV7-6
size: -
DNA: TGTGCCAGCAGCAAAGGGGTGTTAAGCACAGATACGCAGTATTTT
CDR3: CASSKGVLSTDTQYF

J: TRBJ1-2
D: -
V: TRBV27
size: -
DNA: TGTGCCAGCAGTTTATGGGGGGGGCGAAGTAATGGCTACACCTTC
CDR3: CASSLWGGRSNGYTF

J: TRBJ1-1
D: TRBD1
V: TRBV28
size: few
DNA: TGTGCCAGCAGCGCGGACAGGGGCACTGAAGCTTTCTTT
CDR3: CASSADRGTEAFF

J: TRBJ2-3
D: -
V: TRBV29-1
size: -
DNA: TGCAGCGTTGAAGGCATCTCAGATACGCAGTATTTT
CDR3: CSVEGISDTQYF

J: TRBJ2-7
D: TRBD2
V: TRBV10-3
size: -
DNA: TGTGCCATCAGCGGGACTAGCGGGGATCACGAGCAGTACTTC
CDR3: CAISGTSGDHEQYF

J: TRBJ1-3
D: -
V: TRBV25-1
size: -
DNA: TGTGCCAGCAGCACAGGACAGCTCGGAAACACCATATATTTT
CDR3: CASSTGQLGNTIYF

J: TRBJ2-7
D: TRBD1
V: TRBV10-1
size: once
DNA: TGCGCCAGCAGTGAGGACAGGGCTAATCGCGAGCAGTACTTC
CDR3: CASSEDRANREQYF